The next 16 T cell receptor beta chains were all read from a single sample in a study of tumor-infiltrating lymphocytes in primary liver carcinoma. Blood RNA came from unsorted whole blood; germline DNA was also extracted. From approximately 490 ng total RNA, TCR beta cDNA was generated with a primer in the constant region. Libraries for TCR beta were built through three nested multiplex PCR rounds, which together made up a slightly modified ARM-PCR procedure. Primers for the first two PCR rounds were TRBV1-TRBV30 forward primers and a C-beta reverse primer (around 10 cycles per round). MiXCR, applied by TCRdb to the multiplex PCR reads, yields one record per CDR3 protein. The table lists about 310,000 distinct CDR3 sequences, approximately 54% of them singletons, with approximately 17% in the top ten. The sample consisted of peripheral blood. Source of these receptors: a woman aged 25 to 45 with primary liver carcinoma and hepatitis B virus infection.

The table lists this clonotype with a few counts. The chain recombines TRBV12-3 or TRBV12-4 with TRBJ1-5; D gene ambiguous. CDR3 length: 14 residues. The germline V and J ends were trimmed by 5 bases and 2 bases, with 10 bases remaining between them. CDR3 sequence (DNA): TGTGCCAGCAGTGTCCCGTGGGGCAATCAGCCCCAGCATTTT. Amino acids: CASSVPWGNQPQHF.

This clonotype has a handful of counts. V and J are TRBV7-9 and TRBJ1-4; TRBD1 might be the D (5 bases). The length of the CDR3 is 14 residues. Trimming removed 6 bases at V and 8 bases at J, with 16 bases between. The germline V gene has CDR1 SEHNR and CDR2 FQNEAQ (reference sequence). CDR3 DNA: TGTGCCAGCAGTTTGGGCGGGGCCATCGAAAAACTGTTTTTT. Amino acids: CASSLGGAIEKLFF.

Of note for this clonotype: Without the conserved terminal phenylalanine or tryptophan, this CDR3 likely stems from a read error. The rearrangement joins TRBV10-3 to TRBJ2-2, with 8 nucleotides matching TRBD2. Trimming at V came to 9 bases and at J to 5 bases, leaving 17 bases not matched to a gene. This CDR3 contains 17 residues. The germline V gene has CDR1 ENHRY and CDR2 SYGVKD. CDR3 DNA: TGTGCCATTAACCAACCAGCGGGAGAGAATGGAACCGGGGAGCTGTTTTAT. The encoded protein is CAINQPAGENGTGELFY.

Turning to this clonotype: A junction end diverges from the germline sequence, so it may reflect a read error. This rearrangement joins TRBV11-3 to TRBJ2-2; the D gene is possibly TRBD2 (5 bases). The CDR3 is 13 amino acids. Germline V gives CDR1 SGHNT, CDR2 YENEEA. CDR3: CASSSTRTGELLF. The CDR3 DNA sequence: TGTGCCAGCAGCTCCACAAGGACCGGGGAGCTGTTATTT.

Points on this clonotype: The junction shows a germline mismatch at one end, possibly a read error. The genes are TRBV11-2 and TRBJ2-3, with D unresolved. The CDR3 is 14 amino acids. The V gene's germline CDR1 is SGHAT and CDR2 FQNNGV. CDR3 bases: TGTACCAGCAGCTTGGGTAGGTCCGGAGATACGCAGTATTTT. This gives the protein CTSSLGRSGDTQYF.

This clonotype was detected a few times. The J gene is TRBJ2-3, the V gene TRBV6-5; 10 nucleotides align to TRBD2. J was trimmed by 6 bases and V by 8 bases; bases with no gene match: 8. The CDR3 length is 14 residues. The germline gives CDR1 MNHEY, CDR2 SVGAGI. Written as DNA, the CDR3 is TGTGCCAGCGCCTCTAGCGGGAGTGGTGATACGCAGTATTTT. Translation gives CASASSGSGDTQYF.

For this clonotype: With a much larger clone just one base away, this may be a read error. This rearrangement joins TRBV29-1 to TRBJ2-1; the D gene is possibly TRBD2 (7 bases). Germline assignment: CDR1 SQVTM and CDR2 ANQGSEA. Trimming shortened V by 8 bases and J by 14 bases, and 16 bases separated the two germline ends. The CDR3 has 10 amino acids. The CDR3 nucleotides read TGCAGCATTGGGGGAGGGGGGAAGTTCTTC. Its protein is CSIGGGGKFF.

Only a few counts were recorded for this clonotype. Being one base from a much bigger clone, this may be a read error. The CDR3: CSVGGTYNGQFF. The CDR3 nucleotides read TGCAGCGTTGGAGGCACCTACAATGGGCAGTTCTTC. The V gene is TRBV29-1, the J gene TRBJ2-1; D is undetermined. In germline, CDR1 is SQVTM, CDR2 ANQGSEA. The CDR3 runs to 12 residues.

The chain uses TRBV12-3 or TRBV12-4 and TRBJ1-5; no clear D. The CDR3 covers 17 residues. With 1 base removed from V and 0 bases from J, the gap between germline ends came to 13 bases. The CDR3 loop is CASSLEHRSSSNQPQHF. The CDR3 DNA reads TGTGCCAGCAGTTTAGAGCACCGGAGTTCTAGCAATCAGCCCCAGCATTTT.

The sample holds a few counts of this clonotype. The rearrangement links TRBV4-1 to TRBJ2-2; either TRBD1 or TRBD2 may supply D (6 bases each). Germline V lookup: CDR1 MGHRA, CDR2 YSYEKL. The CDR3 has 18 amino acids. The V end lost 4 bases, the J end lost 4 bases, and 22 bases lay between the germline ends. This CDR3 reads CASSRGGQLRLGTGELFF. Written as DNA, the CDR3 is TGCGCCAGCAGCCGTGGGGGGCAGCTACGCTTGGGCACCGGGGAGCTGTTTTTT.

Turning to this clonotype: A read error may account for a junction end that differs from germline. The CDR3 region is CASSLSSGIYCHEQFF. The CDR3 DNA follows: TGTGCCAGCAGCTTATCTAGCGGGATCTACTGCCATGAGCAGTTTTTC. The chain has TRBV11-2 and TRBJ2-1; TRBD2 matches at 9 bases. Per the germline V gene, CDR1 is SGHAT and CDR2 is FQNNGV. The CDR3 length is 16 residues. Together with reference TRBV11-2 and TRBJ2-1, the CDR3 gives the full variable domain: EAGVAQSPRYKIIEKRQSVAFWCNPISGHATLYWYQQILGQGPKLLIQFQNNGVVDDSQLPKDRFSAERLKGVDSTLKIQPAKLEDSAVYLCASSLSSGIYCHEQFFGPGTRLTVL.

The V and J genes are TRBV29-1 and TRBJ2-5; the D is unclear. The CDR3 length is 14 residues. V was trimmed by 6 bases and J by 1 base, leaving 15 bases between them. CDR1 and CDR2 from the germline V gene are SQVTM and ANQGSEA. This CDR3 is CSVLWGSPQETQYF. CDR3 DNA: TGCAGCGTCCTCTGGGGTAGCCCCCAAGAGACCCAGTACTTC.

Regarding this clonotype: One end of the junction fails to match germline, which may point to a read error. This sequence joins TRBV12-3 or TRBV12-4 and TRBJ1-6; possible D gene TRBD1, 5 bases. The CDR3 is made up of 15 amino acids. CDR3 sequence reads: CASSLRDYHNPPLHF. For the CDR3, the DNA is TGTGCCAGTAGTTTGAGGGACTATCATAATCCACCCCTCCACTTT.

The chain combines TRBV11-2 with TRBJ2-7; D could derive from TRBD1 or TRBD2 (6 bases each). The germline gives CDR1 SGHAT, CDR2 FQNNGV. This CDR3 region has 15 residues. CDR3 sequence: CVSSLERGALYEQYF. The CDR3 DNA reads as TGTGTTAGCAGCTTAGAAAGGGGGGCGCTTTACGAGCAGTACTTC.

Of note for this clonotype: It is likely a read error, because the conserved phenylalanine at the end of the CDR3 is missing. This chain joins TRBV6-1 and TRBJ1-2; D might be TRBD1 (5 bases). CDR1 is MNHNS and CDR2 is SASEGT in the germline V gene. This CDR3 has 15 residues. Trimming removed 8 bases at V and 6 bases at J, with 22 bases between. CDR3 nucleotide sequence: TGTGCCAGCGAAGTCACCCGGCAGGGTAGGCATGGCTACACCTTA. Protein sequence: CASEVTRQGRHGYTL.

To note about this clonotype: This may come from a read error, since a much larger clone is one base off. V is TRBV4-1 and J is TRBJ2-3; D unclear. The CDR3 totals 16 residues. With 0 bases removed from V and 4 bases from J, the gap between germline ends came to 14 bases. Germline V gene lookup returns CDR1 MGHRA and CDR2 YSYEKL. In nucleotides, the CDR3 is TGCGCCAGCAGCCAAGAGGGCTTCACCAGCTCAGATACGCAGTATTTT. Translation gives CASSQEGFTSSDTQYF.